Below are 7 T cell receptor beta chains sequenced from a single sample in a study of patients and donors after allogeneic stem cell transplantation. MiXCR, run by TCRdb on the RT-PCR reads, gives a single entry per CDR3 protein. The repertoire holds hundreds of thousands of distinct CDR3 sequences, around 14% seen once, with around a tenth in the top ten. The sample consisted of blood, either unsorted or a sorted T cell fraction (not recorded which). The receptors here all came from a human donor who was either an allogeneic HSCT recipient or a stem cell or donor lymphocyte infusion donor (not recorded which). It is not recorded whose cells these are; they may come from a transplant donor.

This chain's CDR3 is CASSFADSRSLYGYTF. The CDR3 region has the DNA TGTGCCAGCAGCTTTGCGGACAGTAGAAGCCTCTATGGCTACACCTTC. The rearrangement uses TRBV7-3 and TRBJ1-2, with a weak D call TRBD1 (6 bases). CDR3 length: 16 residues. Germline loops: CDR1 SGHTA, CDR2 FQGTGA. V lost 3 bases to trimming and J lost 4 bases, with 18 bases between them.

This clonotype was detected a few times. The chain couples TRBV20-1 to TRBJ2-7; possible D gene TRBD1, 6 bases. The CDR3 length is 14 residues. Trimming removed 4 bases from V and 1 base from J, with 14 bases in between. Germline CDR1 reads DFQATT; CDR2 reads SNEGSKA (reference sequence). In DNA form, the CDR3 reads TGCAGTGCTAAGACCCAGGGGAATTCCTACGAGCAGTACTTC. Amino acid sequence: CSAKTQGNSYEQYF.

In its sample, this clonotype was seen a few times. This chain joins TRBV5-1 and TRBJ2-5; D possibly corresponds to TRBD2 (6 bases). Germline values: CDR1 SGHRS, CDR2 YFSETQ. This CDR3 region has 14 residues. V was trimmed by 7 bases and J by 0 bases, leaving 13 bases between them. CDR3 region: CASQSGQHQETQYF. Here the CDR3 DNA reads TGCGCCAGCCAGAGCGGGCAACACCAAGAGACCCAGTACTTC.

This clonotype was seen many times. This sequence joins TRBV11-3 and TRBJ2-3, with D perhaps matching TRBD1 (6 bases). This CDR3 has 15 residues. Germline values: CDR1 SGHNT, CDR2 YENEEA. Trimming pared 5 bases from V and 2 bases from J, leaving 14 bases between. The CDR3 loop is CASSITRTATDTQYF. DNA for the CDR3: TGTGCCAGCAGCATCACGAGGACAGCCACAGATACGCAGTATTTT.

There are many counts of this clonotype. The chain carries TRBV12-3 or TRBV12-4 and TRBJ1-5; maybe TRBD1 (5 bases). The CDR3 covers 15 residues. V was shortened by 6 bases and J by 9 bases, with 21 bases between the two germline ends. The CDR3 spells CASSRGQSQGAPQHF. DNA for the CDR3: TGTGCCAGCAGCCGAGGCCAGTCGCAAGGGGCGCCCCAGCATTTT.

This chain uses TRBV5-1 with TRBJ2-3; 8 bases map to TRBD2. CDR3 length: 15 amino acids. Germline V gene lookup returns CDR1 SGHRS and CDR2 YFSETQ. After removal of 0 bases from V and 5 bases from J, the junction contained 5 bases not matched to a gene. This CDR3 is CASSLVWREEDTQYF. The DNA of the CDR3 is TGCGCCAGCAGCTTGGTGTGGCGGGAGGAAGATACGCAGTATTTT.

In its sample, this clonotype was seen many times. The V and J genes are TRBV19 and TRBJ2-3; D possibly corresponds to TRBD2 (6 bases). Germline CDR1 LNHDA, CDR2 SQIVND (reference sequence). The CDR3 is 15 amino acids. Trimming removed 5 bases at V and 1 base at J, with 13 bases between. The CDR3 reads CASSPTGLGTDTQYF. The CDR3 bases are TGTGCCAGTAGTCCAACGGGACTCGGCACAGATACGCAGTATTTT.